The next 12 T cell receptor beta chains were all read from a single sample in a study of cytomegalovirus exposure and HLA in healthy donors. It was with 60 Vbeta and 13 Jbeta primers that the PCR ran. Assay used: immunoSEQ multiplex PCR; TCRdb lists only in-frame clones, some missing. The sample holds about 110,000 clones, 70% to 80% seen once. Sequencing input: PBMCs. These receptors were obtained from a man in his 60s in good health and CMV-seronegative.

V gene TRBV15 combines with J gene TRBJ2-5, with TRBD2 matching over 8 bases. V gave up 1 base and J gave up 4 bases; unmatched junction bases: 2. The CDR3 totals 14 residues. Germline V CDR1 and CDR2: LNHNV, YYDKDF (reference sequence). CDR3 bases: TGTGCCACCAGCAGAGCGGGGGGGCCAGAGACCCAGTACTTC. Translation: CATSRAGGPETQYF.

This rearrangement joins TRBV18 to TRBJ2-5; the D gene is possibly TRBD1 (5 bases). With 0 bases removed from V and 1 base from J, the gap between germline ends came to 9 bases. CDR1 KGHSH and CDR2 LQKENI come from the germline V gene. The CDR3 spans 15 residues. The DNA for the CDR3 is TGTGCCAGCTCACCACCCCGGCAGGGCCAAGAGACCCAGTACTTC. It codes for CASSPPRQGQETQYF.

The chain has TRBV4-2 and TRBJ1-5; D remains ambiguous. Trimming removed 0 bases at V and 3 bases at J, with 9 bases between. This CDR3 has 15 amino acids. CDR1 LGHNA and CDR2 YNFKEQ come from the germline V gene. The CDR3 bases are TGTGCCAGCAGCCAAGATATGACAAACAATCAGCCCCAGCATTTT. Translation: CASSQDMTNNQPQHF.

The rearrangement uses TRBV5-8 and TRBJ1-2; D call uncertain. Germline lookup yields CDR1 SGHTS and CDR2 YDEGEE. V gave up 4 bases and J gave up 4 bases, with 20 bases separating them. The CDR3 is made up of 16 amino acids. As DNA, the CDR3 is TGTGCCAGCAGCCCTGGACGGATCGGGGTAGTCTATGGCTACACCTTC. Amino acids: CASSPGRIGVVYGYTF.

The CDR3 region is CASFGTGNTEAFF. CDR3 in DNA: TGTGCCAGCTTCGGGACAGGGAACACTGAAGCTTTCTTT. The chain has TRBV28 and TRBJ1-1; 8 bases agree with TRBD1. This CDR3 is 13 amino acids long. The V gene end was trimmed by 8 bases and the J gene end by 1 base; junction bases not matched to a gene: 3. Germline-derived CDR1 and CDR2 are MDHEN and SYDVKM.

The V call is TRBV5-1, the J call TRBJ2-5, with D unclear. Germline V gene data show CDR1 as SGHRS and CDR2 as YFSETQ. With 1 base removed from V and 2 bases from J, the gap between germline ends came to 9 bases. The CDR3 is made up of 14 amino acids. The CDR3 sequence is CASSLLTFQETQYF. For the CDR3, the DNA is TGCGCCAGCAGCTTGCTGACTTTTCAAGAGACCCAGTACTTC.

The DNA of the CDR3 is TGTGCCAGCAGTTTAATTTTTGGCTACACCTTC. Translated, it gives CASSLIFGYTF. This sequence joins TRBV6-1 and TRBJ1-2; no firm D call. Germline lookup yields CDR1 MNHNS and CDR2 SASEGT. V was cut by 5 bases and J by 7 bases, with 8 bases left in between. There are 11 residues in the CDR3.

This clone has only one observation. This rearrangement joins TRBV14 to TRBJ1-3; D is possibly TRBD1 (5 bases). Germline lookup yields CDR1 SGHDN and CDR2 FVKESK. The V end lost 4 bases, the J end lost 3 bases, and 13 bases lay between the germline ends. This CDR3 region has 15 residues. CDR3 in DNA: TGTGCCAGCAGCCCCGGGGGGAACCTTGGAAACACCATATATTTT. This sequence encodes CASSPGGNLGNTIYF.

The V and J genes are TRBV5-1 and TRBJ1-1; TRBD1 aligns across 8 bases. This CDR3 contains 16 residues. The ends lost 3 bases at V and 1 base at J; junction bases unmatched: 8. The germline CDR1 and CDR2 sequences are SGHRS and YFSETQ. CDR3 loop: CASSWGSGTGNTEAFF. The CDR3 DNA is TGCGCCAGCAGCTGGGGGTCAGGGACAGGGAACACTGAAGCTTTCTTT.

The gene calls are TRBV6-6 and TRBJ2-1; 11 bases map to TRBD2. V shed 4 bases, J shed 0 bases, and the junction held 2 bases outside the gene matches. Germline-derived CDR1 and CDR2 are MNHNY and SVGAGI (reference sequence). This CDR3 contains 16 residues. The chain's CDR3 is CASSSSGGPSYNEQFF. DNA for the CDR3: TGTGCCAGCAGTTCTAGCGGGGGGCCCTCCTACAATGAGCAGTTCTTC.

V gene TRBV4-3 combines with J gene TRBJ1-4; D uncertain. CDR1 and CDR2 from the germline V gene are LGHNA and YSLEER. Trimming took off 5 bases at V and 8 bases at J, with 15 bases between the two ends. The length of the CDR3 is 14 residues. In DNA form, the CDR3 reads TGCGCCAGCAGCTTGATCCGGTCGGTCGAAAAACTGTTTTTT. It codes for CASSLIRSVEKLFF.

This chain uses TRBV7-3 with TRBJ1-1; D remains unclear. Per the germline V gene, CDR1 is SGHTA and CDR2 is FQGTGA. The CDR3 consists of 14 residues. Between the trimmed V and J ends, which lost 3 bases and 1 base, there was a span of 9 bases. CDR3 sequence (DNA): TGTGCCAGCAGCTTTTCGACACAGAACACTGAAGCTTTCTTT. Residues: CASSFSTQNTEAFF.